Listed below are T cell receptor beta chains from one sample, sequenced in a study of T cell responses to AZD1222 COVID-19 vaccine. This table comes from immunoSEQ multiplex PCR, and its TCRdb copy is limited to in-frame clones, with some not included. Here the sample spans some 180,000 clones, 85% to 95% being singletons. Specimen: peripheral blood, collected 28 days after the second AZD1222 dose. The receptors here all came from an adult who received the AZD1222 COVID-19 vaccine. The CDR3 runs from the conserved cysteine through the conserved F or W. Fields, in order: J gene, clone size, V gene, D gene, CDR3 protein, CDR3 DNA. The D gene is left open where the match is weak. Clone size, where shown, is once, few, many, or a class for clones that have expanded.

TRBJ2-2 . TRBV24-1 . CATSERADDGELFF TGTGCCACCAGTGAGAGGGCCGACGACGGGGAGCTGTTTTTT
TRBJ2-7 . TRBV9 TRBD2 CASSPSGSPYEQYF TGTGCCAGCAGCCCTAGCGGGAGCCCCTACGAGCAGTACTTC
TRBJ1-5 . TRBV28 . CASNQGHSNQPQHF TGTGCCAGCAATCAGGGACATAGCAATCAGCCCCAGCATTTT
TRBJ1-3 . TRBV6-5 TRBD1 CASIDRGHGNTIYF TGTGCCAGCATCGACAGGGGGCACGGAAACACCATATATTTT
TRBJ1-2 . TRBV7-2 . CASSFPSQGYTF TGTGCCAGCAGCTTTCCTTCCCAGGGCTACACCTTC
TRBJ1-5 . TRBV10-3 . CAISGGEQPQHF TGTGCCATCAGTGGGGGGGAGCAGCCCCAGCATTTT
TRBJ2-7 . TRBV11-2 . CASSPIGNRYEQYF TGTGCCAGCAGCCCGATTGGAAACCGCTACGAGCAGTACTTC
TRBJ1-3 . TRBV7-2 . CASSSRSRVSGNTIYF TGTGCCAGCAGCTCCCGGTCCAGGGTCTCTGGAAACACCATATATTTT
TRBJ2-1 . TRBV27 . CASSLFRDNEQFF TGTGCCAGCAGTTTATTCAGGGACAATGAGCAGTTCTTC
TRBJ2-7 . TRBV9 . CASSAAGSSYEQYF TGTGCCAGCAGCGCTGCAGGGAGCTCCTACGAGCAGTACTTC
TRBJ1-5 . TRBV7-9 . CASSLAWEGTQHF TGTGCCAGCAGCTTAGCGTGGGAGGGGACCCAGCATTTT
TRBJ1-5 few TRBV28 . CASSLSDSTNQPQHF TGTGCCAGCAGTTTATCTGACAGCACCAATCAGCCCCAGCATTTT
TRBJ1-3 . TRBV28 . CASSYAGPESSGNTIYF TGTGCCAGCAGTTATGCGGGGCCAGAGAGCTCTGGAAACACCATATATTTT
TRBJ2-2 once TRBV28 . CASSLRTGELFF TGTGCCAGCAGTTTACGGACCGGGGAGCTGTTTTTT
TRBJ1-3 . TRBV10-3 . CAISESPGSRGNTIYF TGTGCCATCAGTGAGTCGCCGGGCTCAAGGGGAAACACCATATATTTT
TRBJ2-5 . TRBV19 . CASSIFLGARQETQYF TGTGCCAGTAGTATTTTTCTGGGGGCGCGGCAAGAGACCCAGTACTTC
TRBJ1-1 . TRBV6-5 . CASALMNTEAFF TGTGCCAGCGCCTTGATGAACACTGAAGCTTTCTTT
TRBJ1-1 few TRBV19 . CASSIPRGFGAFF TGTGCCAGTAGTATACCACGTGGTTTTGGAGCTTTCTTT
TRBJ1-4 . TRBV18 TRBD1 CASSLNPTGANEKLFF TGTGCCAGCTCCCTAAACCCGACAGGGGCTAATGAAAAACTGTTTTTT
TRBJ1-1 . TRBV5-1 . CASSLEAGRDTEAFF TGCGCCAGCAGCTTGGAGGCAGGGAGGGACACTGAAGCTTTCTTT
TRBJ2-5 . TRBV5-6 . CASSLDREKYGPGKETQYF TGTGCCAGCAGCTTGGATCGGGAGAAATACGGACCCGGGAAAGAGACCCAGTACTTC
TRBJ1-5 . TRBV27 TRBD1 CASREGQGSNQPQHF TGTGCCAGCAGGGAAGGACAGGGGAGCAATCAGCCCCAGCATTTT
TRBJ2-1 . TRBV15 . CATSRDRFPGNEQFF TGTGCCACCAGCAGAGATCGTTTTCCGGGCAATGAGCAGTTCTTC
TRBJ2-1 . TRBV10-3 TRBD2 CAISDEKRLAGITNEQFF TGTGCCATCAGTGACGAAAAACGACTAGCGGGAATAACGAATGAGCAGTTCTTC
TRBJ1-4 . TRBV7-2 . CASSFPASATNEKLFF TGTGCCAGCAGCTTCCCAGCCTCTGCAACTAATGAAAAACTGTTTTTT
TRBJ1-2 . TRBV3-1/TRBV3-2 . CASSQGSPLNYGYTF TGTGCCAGCAGCCAAGGTAGCCCCCTTAACTATGGCTACACCTTC
TRBJ1-1 . TRBV6-5 . CASSYLTAGNTEAFF TGTGCCAGCAGTTACTTAACTGCGGGCAACACTGAAGCTTTCTTT
TRBJ2-4 . TRBV7-6 . CASSLRGYGNIQYF TGTGCCAGCAGCTTAAGAGGGTATGGAAACATTCAGTACTTC
TRBJ1-6 . TRBV28 . CASSPRRGLSLGNSPLHF TGTGCCAGCAGTCCCCGGAGGGGCCTCTCTTTGGGGAATTCACCCCTCCACTTT
TRBJ1-3 once TRBV7-9 . CASSLGGLGNTIYF TGTGCCAGCAGCTTGGGGGGCCTCGGAAACACCATATATTTT
TRBJ2-3 . TRBV7-3 . CASSLAGYTDTQYF TGTGCCAGCAGCTTAGCCGGATACACAGATACGCAGTATTTT
TRBJ1-3 once TRBV15 . CATSRDPSGNTIYF TGTGCCACCAGCAGAGATCCGTCTGGAAACACCATATATTTT
TRBJ2-1 . TRBV27 . CASSPLLGVGRDEQFF TGTGCCAGCAGTCCCCTCCTGGGGGTTGGTCGCGATGAGCAGTTCTTC
TRBJ2-7 . TRBV28 . CASSPPGNEQYF TGTGCCAGCAGCCCGCCCGGGAACGAGCAGTACTTC
TRBJ2-7 . TRBV5-1 TRBD1 CASSWGDRELPEQYF TGCGCCAGCAGCTGGGGGGACAGGGAGTTACCCGAGCAGTACTTC
TRBJ2-2 . TRBV7-2 TRBD2 CASRRPGLRIPGELFF TGTGCCAGCAGACGTCCGGGACTAAGGATCCCCGGGGAGCTGTTTTTT
TRBJ1-2 few TRBV24-1 . CATSAGGGLGYGYTF TGTGCCACCAGTGCTGGCGGGGGGCTCGGCTATGGCTACACCTTC
TRBJ2-2 once TRBV5-1 TRBD1 CASSGGTGGTGELFF TGCGCCAGCAGCGGAGGGACAGGGGGCACCGGGGAGCTGTTTTTT
TRBJ2-3 . TRBV29-1 . CSAADSDTQYF TGCAGCGCCGCAGACAGCGATACGCAGTATTTT
TRBJ1-4 . TRBV5-1 . CASSLGAQDPPELFF TGCGCCAGCAGCTTGGGGGCACAGGACCCCCCGGAACTGTTTTTT
TRBJ1-4 . TRBV2 . CATSKDATNEKLFF TGTGCCACAAGCAAGGACGCAACTAATGAAAAACTGTTTTTT
TRBJ2-7 . TRBV9 TRBD1 CASSVEPGTAYEQYF TGTGCCAGCAGCGTTGAACCCGGGACAGCGTACGAGCAGTACTTC
TRBJ1-3 . TRBV9 TRBD1 CASSPSTGIGNTIYF TGTGCCAGCAGCCCATCGACAGGGATTGGAAACACCATATATTTT
TRBJ1-6 . TRBV19 . CATRGPSYNSPLHF TGTGCCACCAGGGGACCATCATATAATTCACCCCTCCACTTT
TRBJ1-2 . TRBV19 TRBD1 CASSNPRQGELWRYTF TGTGCCAGTAGTAACCCCCGGCAGGGGGAACTATGGCGCTACACCTTC
TRBJ2-7 . TRBV28 . CASSSDRSGRTYEQYF TGTGCCAGCAGCTCCGACCGTTCGGGGCGTACCTACGAGCAGTACTTC
TRBJ1-5 . TRBV7-2 . CASSLEIGRSGQPQHF TGTGCCAGCAGCTTAGAAATAGGAAGGTCAGGTCAGCCCCAGCATTTT
TRBJ1-2 . TRBV7-3 TRBD1 CASSPQPGGLNYGYTF TGTGCCAGCAGCCCCCAACCAGGGGGACTTAACTATGGCTACACCTTC
TRBJ2-2 . TRBV6-2/TRBV6-3 TRBD2 CASSYDVGLAGTNTGELFF TGTGCCAGCAGTTACGACGTGGGACTAGCGGGGACGAACACCGGGGAGCTGTTTTTT
TRBJ1-1 . TRBV5-4 . CASSFGAADTEAFF TGTGCCAGCAGCTTCGGCGCAGCGGACACTGAAGCTTTCTTT
TRBJ1-1 . TRBV6-6 TRBD1 CASRDREDTEAFF TGTGCCAGCAGGGACAGGGAGGACACTGAAGCTTTCTTT
TRBJ2-5 . TRBV11-2 . CASSFSGEETQYF TGTGCCAGCAGCTTTAGCGGTGAAGAGACCCAGTACTTC
TRBJ2-5 once TRBV18 . CASTRGYQETQYF TGTGCCAGCACAAGGGGGTACCAAGAGACCCAGTACTTC
TRBJ1-3 . TRBV2 . CASSATGHSGNTIYF TGTGCCAGCAGCGCGACAGGACACTCTGGAAACACCATATATTTT
TRBJ1-1 few TRBV19 . CASTIQGRDTEAFF TGTGCCAGTACGATACAGGGAAGGGACACTGAAGCTTTCTTT